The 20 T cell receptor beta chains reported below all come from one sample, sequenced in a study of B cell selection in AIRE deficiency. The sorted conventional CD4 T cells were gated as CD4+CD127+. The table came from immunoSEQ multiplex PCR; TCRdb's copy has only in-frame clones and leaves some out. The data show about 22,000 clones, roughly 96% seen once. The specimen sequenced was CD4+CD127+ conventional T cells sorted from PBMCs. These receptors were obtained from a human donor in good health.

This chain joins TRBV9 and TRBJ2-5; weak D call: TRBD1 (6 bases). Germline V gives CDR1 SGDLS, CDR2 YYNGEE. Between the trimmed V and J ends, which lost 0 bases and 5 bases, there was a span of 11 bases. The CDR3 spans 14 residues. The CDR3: CASSVEVRGETQYF. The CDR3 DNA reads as TGTGCCAGCAGCGTAGAGGTCAGGGGTGAGACCCAGTACTTC.

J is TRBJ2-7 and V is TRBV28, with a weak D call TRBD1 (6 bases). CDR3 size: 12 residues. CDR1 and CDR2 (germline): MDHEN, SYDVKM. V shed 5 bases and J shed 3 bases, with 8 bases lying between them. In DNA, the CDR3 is TGTGCCAGCAGTAAGACAGGCTACGAGCAGTACTTC. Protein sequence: CASSKTGYEQYF.

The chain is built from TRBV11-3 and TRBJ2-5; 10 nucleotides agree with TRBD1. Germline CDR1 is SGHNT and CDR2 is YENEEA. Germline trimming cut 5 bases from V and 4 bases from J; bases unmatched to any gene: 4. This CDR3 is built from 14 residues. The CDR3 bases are TGTGCCAGCAGCCTAGGGACAGGGGCAGAGACCCAGTACTTC. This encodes CASSLGTGAETQYF.

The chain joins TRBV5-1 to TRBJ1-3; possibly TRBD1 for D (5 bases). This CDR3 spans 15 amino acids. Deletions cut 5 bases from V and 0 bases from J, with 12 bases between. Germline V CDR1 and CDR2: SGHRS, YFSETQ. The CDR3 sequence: CASSPTVFSGNTIYF. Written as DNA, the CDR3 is TGCGCCAGCAGTCCGACAGTCTTCTCTGGAAACACCATATATTTT.

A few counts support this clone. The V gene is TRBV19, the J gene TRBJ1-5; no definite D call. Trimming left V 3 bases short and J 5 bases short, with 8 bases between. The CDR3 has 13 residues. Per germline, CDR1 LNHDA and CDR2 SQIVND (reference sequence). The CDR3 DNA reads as TGTGCCAGTAGTATGGGGAGAGATCAGCCCCAGCATTTT. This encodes CASSMGRDQPQHF.

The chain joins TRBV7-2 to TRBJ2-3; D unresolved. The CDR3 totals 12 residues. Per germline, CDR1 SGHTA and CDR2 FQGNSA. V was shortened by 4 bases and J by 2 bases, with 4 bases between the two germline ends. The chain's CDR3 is CASSSHTDTQYF. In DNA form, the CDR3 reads TGTGCCAGCAGCTCTCACACAGATACGCAGTATTTT.

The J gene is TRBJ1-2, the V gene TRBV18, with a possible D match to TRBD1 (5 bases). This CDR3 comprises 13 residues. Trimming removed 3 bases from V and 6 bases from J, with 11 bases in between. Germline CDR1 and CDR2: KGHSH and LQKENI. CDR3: CASSPAGGDGYTF. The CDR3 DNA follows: TGTGCCAGCTCACCCGCGGGAGGGGATGGCTACACCTTC.

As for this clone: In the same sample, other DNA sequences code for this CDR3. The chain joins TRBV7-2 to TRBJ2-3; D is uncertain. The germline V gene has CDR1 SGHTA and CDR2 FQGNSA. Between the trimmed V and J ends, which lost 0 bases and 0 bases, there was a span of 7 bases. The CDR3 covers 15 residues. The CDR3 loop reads CASSLAGVSTDTQYF. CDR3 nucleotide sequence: TGTGCCAGCAGCTTAGCAGGAGTCAGCACAGATACGCAGTATTTT.

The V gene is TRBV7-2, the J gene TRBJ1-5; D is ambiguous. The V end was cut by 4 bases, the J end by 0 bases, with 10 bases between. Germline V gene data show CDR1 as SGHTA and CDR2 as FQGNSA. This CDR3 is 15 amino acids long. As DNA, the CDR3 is TGTGCCAGCAGCTATCCCGGGTTTAGCAATCAGCCCCAGCATTTT. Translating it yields CASSYPGFSNQPQHF.

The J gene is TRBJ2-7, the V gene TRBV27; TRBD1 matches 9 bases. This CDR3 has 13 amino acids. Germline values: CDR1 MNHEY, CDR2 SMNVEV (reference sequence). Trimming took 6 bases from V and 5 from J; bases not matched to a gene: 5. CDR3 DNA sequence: TGTGCCAGCAGAGGGACAGGGTTCGACGAGCAGTACTTC. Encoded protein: CASRGTGFDEQYF.

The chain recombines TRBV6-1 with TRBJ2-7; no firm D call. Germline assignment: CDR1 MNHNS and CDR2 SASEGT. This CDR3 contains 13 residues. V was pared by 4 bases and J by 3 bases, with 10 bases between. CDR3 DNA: TGTGCCAGCAGTGGTCAGGCTAGCTACGAGCAGTACTTC. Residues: CASSGQASYEQYF.

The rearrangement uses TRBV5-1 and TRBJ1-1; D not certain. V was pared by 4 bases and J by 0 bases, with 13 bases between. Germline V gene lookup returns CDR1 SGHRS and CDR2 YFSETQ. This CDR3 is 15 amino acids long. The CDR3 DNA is TGCGCCAGCAGCCCTACGCCGGAGTTGAACACTGAAGCTTTCTTT. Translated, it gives CASSPTPELNTEAFF.

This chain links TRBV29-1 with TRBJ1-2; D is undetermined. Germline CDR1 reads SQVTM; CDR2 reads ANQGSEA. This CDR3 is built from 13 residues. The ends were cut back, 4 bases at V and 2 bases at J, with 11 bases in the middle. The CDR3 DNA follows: TGCAGCGTTGGGAGAAAGTCAAACTATGGCTACACCTTC. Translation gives CSVGRKSNYGYTF.

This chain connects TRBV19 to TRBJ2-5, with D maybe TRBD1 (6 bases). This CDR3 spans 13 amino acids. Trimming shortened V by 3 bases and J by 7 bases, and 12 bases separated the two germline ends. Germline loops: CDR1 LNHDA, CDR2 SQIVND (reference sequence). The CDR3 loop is CASSMGAKGTQYF. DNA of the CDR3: TGTGCCAGTAGTATGGGGGCTAAGGGGACCCAGTACTTC.

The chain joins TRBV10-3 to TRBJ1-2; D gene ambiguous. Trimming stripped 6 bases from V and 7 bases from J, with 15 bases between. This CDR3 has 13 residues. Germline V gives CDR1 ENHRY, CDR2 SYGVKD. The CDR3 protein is CAISEYDGFGYTF. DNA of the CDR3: TGTGCCATCAGCGAATACGACGGTTTTGGCTACACCTTC.

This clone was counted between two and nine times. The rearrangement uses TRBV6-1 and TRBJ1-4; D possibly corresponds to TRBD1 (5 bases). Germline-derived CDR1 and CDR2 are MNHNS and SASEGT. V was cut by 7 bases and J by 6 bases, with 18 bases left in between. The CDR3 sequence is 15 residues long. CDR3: CASMRQGRSHEKLFF. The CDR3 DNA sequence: TGTGCCAGCATGAGGCAGGGCCGGTCCCATGAAAAACTGTTTTTT.

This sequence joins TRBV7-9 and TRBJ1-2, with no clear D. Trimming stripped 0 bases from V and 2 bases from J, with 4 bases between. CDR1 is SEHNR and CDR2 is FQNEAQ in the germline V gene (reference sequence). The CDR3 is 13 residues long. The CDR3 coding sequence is TGTGCCAGCAGCTTAGCCTTGAACTATGGCTACACCTTC. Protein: CASSLALNYGYTF.

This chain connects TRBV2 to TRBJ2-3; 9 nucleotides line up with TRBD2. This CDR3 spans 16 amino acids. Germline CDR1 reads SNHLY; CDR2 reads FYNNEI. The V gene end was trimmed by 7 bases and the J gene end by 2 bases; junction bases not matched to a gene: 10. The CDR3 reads CASKGQAGGYTDTQYF. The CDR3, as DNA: TGTGCCAGCAAGGGTCAAGCGGGGGGATACACAGATACGCAGTATTTT.

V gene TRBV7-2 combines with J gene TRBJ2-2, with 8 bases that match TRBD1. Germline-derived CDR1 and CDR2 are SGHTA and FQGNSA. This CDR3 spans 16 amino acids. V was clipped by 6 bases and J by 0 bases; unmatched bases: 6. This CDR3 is CASSSRTGSNTGELFF. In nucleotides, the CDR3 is TGTGCCAGCAGTTCACGGACAGGGTCGAACACCGGGGAGCTGTTTTTT.

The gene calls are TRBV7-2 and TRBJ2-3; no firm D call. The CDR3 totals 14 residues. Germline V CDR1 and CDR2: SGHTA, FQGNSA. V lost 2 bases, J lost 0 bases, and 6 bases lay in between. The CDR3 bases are TGTGCCAGCAGCTTATTATCAAGCACAGATACGCAGTATTTT. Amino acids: CASSLLSSTDTQYF. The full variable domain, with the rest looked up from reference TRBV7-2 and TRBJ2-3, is GAGVSQSPSNKVTEKGKDVELRCDPISGHTALYWYRQSLGQGLEFLIYFQGNSAPDKSGLPSDRFSAERTGGSVSTLTIQRTQQEDSAVYLCASSLLSSTDTQYFGPGTRLTVL.